This T cell receptor beta chain was retrieved from a study of T cells after posttransplantation cyclophosphamide. Whole-study findings and limits: After PTCy, TRB diversity resembled that of CNI/methotrexate controls. Tissue-infiltrating T cells from skin or gut overlapped little with blood T cells.

As concerns this clone: Antigen: not known.

Germline-derived CDR1 and CDR2 are MDHEN and SYDVKM. The length of the CDR3 is 17 residues. Trimming took 3 bases from V and 5 from J, leaving 22 bases between them. Using immunoSEQ multiplex PCR, the repertoire was profiled, and TCRdb retains in-frame clones only, with some absent. The repertoire holds 45,000 to 65,000 clones, roughly 86% seen once, with 2.5% to 3% in the top ten. The chain links TRBV28 to TRBJ2-5, with a weak D call TRBD2 (5 bases). The sample consisted of PBMCs. This clonotype was sampled from a man aged 25-40 years with a blood cancer, CMV-positive, and with a related stem cell donor. CDR3 nucleotides: TGTGCCAGCAGTTTTAGTCGGGGTTTAGGGTCGTTTGAGACCCAGTACTTC. Its protein product is CASSFSRGLGSFETQYF.